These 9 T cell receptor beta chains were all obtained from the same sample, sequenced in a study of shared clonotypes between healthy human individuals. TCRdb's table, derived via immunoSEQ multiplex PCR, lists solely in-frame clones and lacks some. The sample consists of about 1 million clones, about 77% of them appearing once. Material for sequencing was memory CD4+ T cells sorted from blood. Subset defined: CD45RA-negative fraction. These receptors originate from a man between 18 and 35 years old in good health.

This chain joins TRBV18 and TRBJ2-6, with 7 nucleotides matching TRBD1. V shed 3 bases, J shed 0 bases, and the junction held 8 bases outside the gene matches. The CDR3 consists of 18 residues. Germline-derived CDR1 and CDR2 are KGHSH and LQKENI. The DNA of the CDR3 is TGTGCCAGCTCACCGCCGGGACAGACGTTCTCTGGGGCCAACGTCCTGACTTTC. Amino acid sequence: CASSPPGQTFSGANVLTF. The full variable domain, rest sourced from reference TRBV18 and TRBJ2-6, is NAGVMQNPRHLVRRRGQEARLRCSPMKGHSHVYWYRQLPEEGLKFMVYLQKENIIDESGMPKERFSAEFPKEGPSILRIQQVVRGDSAAYFCASSPPGQTFSGANVLTFGAGSRLTVL.

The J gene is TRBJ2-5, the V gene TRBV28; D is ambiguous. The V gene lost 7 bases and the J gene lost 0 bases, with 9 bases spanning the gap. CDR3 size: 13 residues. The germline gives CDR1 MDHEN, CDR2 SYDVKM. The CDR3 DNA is TGTGCCAGCACTCGACTCAACCAAGAGACCCAGTACTTC. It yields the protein CASTRLNQETQYF.

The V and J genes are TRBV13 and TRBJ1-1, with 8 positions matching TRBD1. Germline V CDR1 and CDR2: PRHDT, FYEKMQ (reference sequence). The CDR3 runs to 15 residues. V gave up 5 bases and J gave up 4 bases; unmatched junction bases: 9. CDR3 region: CASSRPQGVGTEAFF. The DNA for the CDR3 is TGTGCCAGCAGCCGTCCACAGGGGGTGGGCACTGAAGCTTTCTTT.

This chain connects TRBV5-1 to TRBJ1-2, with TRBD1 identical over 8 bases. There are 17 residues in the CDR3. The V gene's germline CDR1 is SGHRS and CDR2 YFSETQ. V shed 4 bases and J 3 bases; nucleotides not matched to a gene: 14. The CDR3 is CASSPSGDRRNDYGYTF. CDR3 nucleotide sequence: TGCGCCAGCAGCCCTTCCGGGGACAGGCGGAACGACTATGGCTACACCTTC.

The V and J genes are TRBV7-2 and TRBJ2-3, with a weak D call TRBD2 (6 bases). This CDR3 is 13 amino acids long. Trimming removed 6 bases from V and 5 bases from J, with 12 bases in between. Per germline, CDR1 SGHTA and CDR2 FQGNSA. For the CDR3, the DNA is TGTGCCAGCAGTACGGGAGAGCGAGATACGCAGTATTTT. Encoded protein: CASSTGERDTQYF.

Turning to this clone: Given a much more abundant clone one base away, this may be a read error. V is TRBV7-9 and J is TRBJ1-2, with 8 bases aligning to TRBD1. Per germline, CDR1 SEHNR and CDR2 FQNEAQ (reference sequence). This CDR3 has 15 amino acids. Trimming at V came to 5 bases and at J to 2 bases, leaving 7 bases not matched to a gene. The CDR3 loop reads CASSPRTGKNYGYTF. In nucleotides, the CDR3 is TGTGCCAGCAGCCCCCGGACAGGGAAGAACTATGGCTACACCTTC.

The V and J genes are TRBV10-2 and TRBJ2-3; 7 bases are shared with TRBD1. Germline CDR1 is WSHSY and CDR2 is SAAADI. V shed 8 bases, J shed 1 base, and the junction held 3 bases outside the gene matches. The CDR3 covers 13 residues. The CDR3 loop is CASGQGGTDTQYF. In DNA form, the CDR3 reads TGCGCCAGCGGGCAGGGGGGCACAGATACGCAGTATTTT.

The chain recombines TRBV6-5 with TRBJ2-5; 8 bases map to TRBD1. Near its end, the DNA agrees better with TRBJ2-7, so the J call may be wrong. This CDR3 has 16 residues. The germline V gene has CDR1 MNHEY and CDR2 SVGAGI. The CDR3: CASSYSVGTGPYEQYF. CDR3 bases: TGTGCCAGCAGTTACTCGGTTGGGACAGGACCATACGAGCAGTACTTC.

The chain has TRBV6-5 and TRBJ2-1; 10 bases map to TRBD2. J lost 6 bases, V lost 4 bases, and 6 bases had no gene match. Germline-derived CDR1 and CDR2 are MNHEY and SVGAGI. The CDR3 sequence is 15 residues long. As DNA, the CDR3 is TGTGCCAGCAGTTCTAGCGGGGGCGGGAGCAATGAGCAGTTCTTC. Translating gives CASSSSGGGSNEQFF.